This TCR beta chain was sequenced for a study of blood T cells in healthy people across ages. Study as a whole: Every two T cells gave about one barcoded beta molecule via template switching.

Study results and caveats: Estimates of total diversity, which came from one million sequenced T cells, were considered to be underestimates.

The authors ran a second PCR of about 7 to 11 cycles using a sample-barcoded 5' primer and a J-beta primer mix. Each of the samples gave a minimum of 3 million paired-end reads that contained CDR3. TCRdb processed the 5' RACE reads anew with MiXCR; each CDR3 protein has one entry. The table shows about 1.6 million distinct CDR3 sequences, with almost 35% occurring only once. CDR1 SQVTM and CDR2 ANQGSEA come from the germline V gene. Germline trimming cut 4 bases from V and 2 bases from J; bases unmatched to any gene: 2. The length of the CDR3 is 13 residues. This clonotype was seen a few times. The antigen is not known.

Material: blood. The chain combines TRBV29-1 with TRBJ2-3; 8 nucleotides agree with TRBD1. The source is a woman in her twenties or thirties in good health. The chain's CDR3 is CSVAGGFTDTQYF. DNA of the CDR3: TGCAGCGTTGCAGGGGGCTTCACAGATACGCAGTATTTT.